This T cell receptor beta chain came from a study of T cell changes during pregnancy in multiple sclerosis. Sequenced by immunoSEQ multiplex PCR; TCRdb stores in-frame clones only, minus some. Altogether approximately 90,000 clones are present, around 92% being singletons, with the ten largest covering 2% to 2.5%. Trimming took 0 bases from V and 2 from J; bases not matched to a gene: 2. This CDR3 has 15 amino acids. Germline V gene lookup returns CDR1 SGHRS and CDR2 YFSETQ. This chain uses TRBV5-1 with TRBJ2-5; 9 bases line up with TRBD1. The receptor's source is a female donor with multiple sclerosis, enrolled in a pregnancy study. The starting material was peripheral blood, obtained after pregnancy. In nucleotides, the CDR3 is TGCGCCAGCAGCTTGGAAGGACAGGGGCAAGAGACCCAGTACTTC. It translates to CASSLEGQGQETQYF. The full variable domain, its missing parts supplied by reference TRBV5-1 and TRBJ2-5, is KAGVTQTPRYLIKTRGQQVTLSCSPISGHRSVSWYQQTPGQGLQFLFEYFSETQRNKGNFPGRFSGRQFSNSRSEMNVSTLELGDSALYLCASSLEGQGQETQYFGPGTRLLVL.